These T cell receptor beta chains were read from a single sample in a study of cytomegalovirus exposure and HLA in healthy donors. Method: immunoSEQ multiplex PCR; TCRdb's copy keeps in-frame clones and lacks some. The table counts tens of thousands of clones; 4.5% to 5.5% lies in the top ten. Sequenced input: PBMCs. These receptor sequences come from a female donor in good health and CMV-seronegative. The CDR3 runs from the conserved cysteine through the conserved F or W. Each record gives: clone size, J gene, D gene, V gene, CDR3 protein, CDR3 DNA. D genes are given only for firm matches. Size values are once, few and many counts, or a class for expanded clones, and some rows have none.

size: .; J: TRBJ1-5; D: TRBD1; V: TRBV30; CDR3: CAWSVQGSGNQPQHF; DNA: TGTGCCTGGAGTGTACAGGGGTCTGGGAATCAGCCCCAGCATTTT
size: .; J: TRBJ1-4; D: TRBD1; V: TRBV6-6; CDR3: CASNDRVSNEKLFF; DNA: TGTGCCAGCAACGACAGGGTGTCTAATGAAAAACTGTTTTTT
size: .; J: TRBJ2-1; D: .; V: TRBV4-1; CDR3: CASSQGAGPPYNEQFF; DNA: TGCGCCAGCAGCCAGGGGGCAGGACCTCCCTACAATGAGCAGTTCTTC
size: .; J: TRBJ2-7; D: TRBD1; V: TRBV6-6; CDR3: CASSYDRVGNEQYF; DNA: TGTGCCAGCAGTTACGACAGGGTAGGAAACGAGCAGTACTTC
size: .; J: TRBJ2-7; D: TRBD2; V: TRBV2; CDR3: CASTVIAGGQGEQYF; DNA: TGTGCCAGCACCGTGATAGCGGGGGGGCAGGGCGAGCAGTACTTC
size: .; J: TRBJ2-2; D: .; V: TRBV7-6; CDR3: CASSLVFSRRSSNTGELFF; DNA: TGTGCCAGCAGCTTAGTATTTAGTCGGAGATCTTCGAACACCGGGGAGCTGTTTTTT
size: .; J: TRBJ2-3; D: TRBD2; V: TRBV14; CDR3: CASSQGAGKADTQYF; DNA: TGTGCCAGCAGCCAAGGAGCGGGGAAGGCAGATACGCAGTATTTT
size: .; J: TRBJ2-7; D: TRBD1; V: TRBV5-1; CDR3: CASSGDGQGYEQYF; DNA: TGCGCCAGCAGCGGGGATGGACAGGGTTACGAGCAGTACTTC
size: .; J: TRBJ2-7; D: .; V: TRBV5-5; CDR3: CASYPWGGIEQYF; DNA: TGTGCCAGCTACCCTTGGGGGGGCATTGAGCAGTACTTC
size: .; J: TRBJ2-6; D: .; V: TRBV29-1; CDR3: CSALLGTNVLTF; DNA: TGCAGCGCTTTGCTAGGAACCAACGTCCTGACTTTC
size: .; J: TRBJ1-6; D: .; V: TRBV9; CDR3: CASSDQTGYSPLHF; DNA: TGTGCCAGCAGCGATCAGACAGGCTATTCACCCCTCCACTTT
size: .; J: TRBJ2-3; D: .; V: TRBV6-5; CDR3: CASSYRAGGTDTQYF; DNA: TGTGCCAGCAGTTACAGGGCAGGGGGCACAGATACGCAGTATTTT
size: large; J: TRBJ2-2; D: .; V: TRBV4-2; CDR3: CASTPGETGELFF; DNA: TGTGCCAGCACCCCGGGTGAGACCGGGGAGCTGTTTTTT
size: .; J: TRBJ1-2; D: .; V: TRBV28; CDR3: CASSFYYGYTF; DNA: TGTGCCAGCAGTTTCTACTATGGCTACACCTTC
size: .; J: TRBJ2-7; D: .; V: TRBV6-1; CDR3: CASSEIPGEQYF; DNA: TGTGCCAGCAGTGAAATTCCGGGCGAGCAGTACTTC
size: .; J: TRBJ1-1; D: .; V: TRBV6-5; CDR3: CASSTDTWNTEAFF; DNA: TGTGCCAGCAGTACGGACACCTGGAACACTGAAGCTTTCTTT
size: .; J: TRBJ1-4; D: TRBD1; V: TRBV6-4; CDR3: CASSRQGTNEKLFF; DNA: TGTGCCAGCAGCAGACAGGGAACTAATGAAAAACTGTTTTTT
size: medium-sized; J: TRBJ2-1; D: .; V: TRBV10-3; CDR3: CASELGQGYNEQFF; DNA: TGTGCCAGCGAACTGGGGCAGGGCTACAATGAGCAGTTCTTC
size: .; J: TRBJ2-7; D: .; V: TRBV7-8; CDR3: CASSPRWAYEQYF; DNA: TGTGCCAGCAGCCCCCGGTGGGCGTACGAGCAGTACTTC
size: .; J: TRBJ2-3; D: TRBD2; V: TRBV6-1; CDR3: CASSHGTSGADTQYF; DNA: TGTGCCAGCAGCCACGGGACTAGCGGGGCAGATACGCAGTATTTT
size: .; J: TRBJ2-5; D: TRBD2; V: TRBV7-2; CDR3: CASSLAGGGETQYF; DNA: TGTGCCAGCAGCTTAGCGGGCGGGGGAGAGACCCAGTACTTC
size: .; J: TRBJ2-7; D: .; V: TRBV13; CDR3: CASSPISDRFSSYEQYF; DNA: TGTGCCAGCAGCCCCATATCTGACAGGTTTTCATCCTACGAGCAGTACTTC
size: .; J: TRBJ2-7; D: TRBD2; V: TRBV28; CDR3: CASSLSKAGYSYEQYF; DNA: TGTGCCAGCAGTTTATCAAAAGCGGGGTACTCCTACGAGCAGTACTTC
size: .; J: TRBJ2-1; D: .; V: TRBV12-5; CDR3: CASGLVRFGSYNEQFF; DNA: TGTGCTAGTGGTTTGGTACGCTTCGGCTCCTACAATGAGCAGTTCTTC
size: .; J: TRBJ2-7; D: .; V: TRBV14; CDR3: CASSHRQGQRAYEQYF; DNA: TGTGCCAGCAGCCATCGACAAGGACAGAGGGCGTACGAGCAGTACTTC